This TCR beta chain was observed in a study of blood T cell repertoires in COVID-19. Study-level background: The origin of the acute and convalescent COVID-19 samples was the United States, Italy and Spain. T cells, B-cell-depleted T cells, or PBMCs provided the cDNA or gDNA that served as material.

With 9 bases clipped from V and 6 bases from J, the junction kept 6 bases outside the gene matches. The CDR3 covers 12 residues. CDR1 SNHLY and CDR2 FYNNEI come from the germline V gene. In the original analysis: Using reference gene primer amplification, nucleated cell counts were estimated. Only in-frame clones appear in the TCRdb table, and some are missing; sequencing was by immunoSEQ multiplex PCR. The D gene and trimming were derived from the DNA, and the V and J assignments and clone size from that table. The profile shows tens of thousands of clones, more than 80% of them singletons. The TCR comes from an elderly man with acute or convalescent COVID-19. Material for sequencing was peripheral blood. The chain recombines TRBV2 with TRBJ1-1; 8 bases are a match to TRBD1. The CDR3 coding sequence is TGTGCCAGGATGACAGGGGCCGCTGAAGCTTTCTTT. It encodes CARMTGAAEAFF.